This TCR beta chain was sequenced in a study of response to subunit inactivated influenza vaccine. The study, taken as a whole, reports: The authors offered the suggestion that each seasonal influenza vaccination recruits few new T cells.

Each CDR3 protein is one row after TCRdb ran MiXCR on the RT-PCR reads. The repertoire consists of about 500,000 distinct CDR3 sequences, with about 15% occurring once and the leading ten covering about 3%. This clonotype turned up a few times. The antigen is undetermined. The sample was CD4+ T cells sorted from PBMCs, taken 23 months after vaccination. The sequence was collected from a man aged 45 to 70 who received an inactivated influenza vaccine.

In nucleotides, the CDR3 is TGCAGCGTCGCTACCGTTTTGGCTAGCGGATCAAGCACAGATACGCAGTATTTT. The encoded protein is CSVATVLASGSSTDTQYF. The V call is TRBV29-1, the J call TRBJ2-3; 7 nucleotides line up with TRBD2. Unmatched junction bases numbered 18, after V lost 6 bases and J lost 0 bases. There are 18 residues in the CDR3. From germline, CDR1 is SQVTM and CDR2 ANQGSEA.